The rows below give T cell receptor beta chains drawn from one sample of a study of T cell repertoires in cytomegalovirus infection. MiXCR was run by TCRdb on the reads, yielding one entry per CDR3 protein. Of about 740,000 distinct CDR3 sequences listed, 35% are singletons. Sequences were obtained from PBMCs. These receptors all come from a human donor in good health (CMV status not recorded). Some clones in this sample may be carry-over from other donors' samples. The CDR3 runs from the conserved cysteine through the conserved F or W. A D gene is named only where the DNA matches it firmly. Rows may omit the clone size; those that give it use once, few, many or a size class.

v_call: TRBV5-6; j_call: TRBJ2-3; clone_size: -; d_call: TRBD1; cdr3_nt: TGTGCCAGCAGCCAACCCAGGACAGGGGGCTGGGATACGCAGTTTTTT; cdr3_aa: CASSQPRTGGWDTQFF
v_call: TRBV19; j_call: TRBJ1-1; clone_size: few; d_call: -; cdr3_nt: TGTGCCAGTAGTACCCACACCTCGACTGCGAACACTGAAGCTTTCTTT; cdr3_aa: CASSTHTSTANTEAFF
v_call: TRBV4-1; j_call: TRBJ1-3; clone_size: few; d_call: TRBD1; cdr3_nt: TGCGCCAGCAGCCGAACCCCACGACAGGGGATAGACTCTGGAAACACCATATATTTT; cdr3_aa: CASSRTPRQGIDSGNTIYF
v_call: TRBV14; j_call: TRBJ2-5; clone_size: few; d_call: TRBD1; cdr3_nt: TGTGCCAGCAGCCAAGAGACCGACAGGGGGGTCCAAGAGACCCAGTACTTC; cdr3_aa: CASSQETDRGVQETQYF
v_call: TRBV28; j_call: TRBJ2-1; clone_size: -; d_call: TRBD2; cdr3_nt: TGTGCCAGCAGCCCCTATCGGGAGGGCAATGAGCAGTTCTTC; cdr3_aa: CASSPYREGNEQFF
v_call: TRBV7-6; j_call: TRBJ1-5; clone_size: -; d_call: -; cdr3_nt: TGTGCCAGCAGCTTACAGGGAAGTCAGCCCCAGCATTTT; cdr3_aa: CASSLQGSQPQHF
v_call: TRBV10-2; j_call: TRBJ1-1; clone_size: few; d_call: -; cdr3_nt: TGCGCCAGTCTGATGGGGGACACTGAAGCTTTCTTT; cdr3_aa: CASLMGDTEAFF
v_call: TRBV28; j_call: TRBJ2-1; clone_size: -; d_call: TRBD2; cdr3_nt: TGTGCCAGCAGTTTATCCCCCCCCGGGACTAGCGGGAGATGGGAGCAGTTCTTC; cdr3_aa: CASSLSPPGTSGRWEQFF
v_call: TRBV7-2; j_call: TRBJ2-7; clone_size: many; d_call: -; cdr3_nt: TGTGCCAGCAGCTTATACAGTAACTCCTACGAGCAGTACTTC; cdr3_aa: CASSLYSNSYEQYF
v_call: TRBV7-2; j_call: TRBJ1-3; clone_size: few; d_call: -; cdr3_nt: TGTGCCAGCACCTGGACAGTCGGACACACCATATATTTT; cdr3_aa: CASTWTVGHTIYF
v_call: TRBV20-1; j_call: TRBJ1-2; clone_size: -; d_call: -; cdr3_nt: TGCAGTGCAAGGCGGGTGTCGACTCACTATGGCTACACCTTC; cdr3_aa: CSARRVSTHYGYTF
v_call: TRBV7-2; j_call: TRBJ2-7; clone_size: -; d_call: TRBD2; cdr3_nt: TGTGCCAGCAGCCCTCTAAGCGGGGGATACTACGAGAAGTACTTC; cdr3_aa: CASSPLSGGYYEKYF
v_call: TRBV6-2/TRBV6-3; j_call: TRBJ2-3; clone_size: -; d_call: TRBD2; cdr3_nt: TGTGCCAGCAGCCGGTCCGCCAGCGGGGGAACAGATACGCAGTATTTT; cdr3_aa: CASSRSASGGTDTQYF
v_call: TRBV7-8; j_call: TRBJ2-2; clone_size: -; d_call: -; cdr3_nt: TGTGCCAGCAGCCCGATGGACGCGTTTGCCGGGGAGCTGTTTTTT; cdr3_aa: CASSPMDAFAGELFF
v_call: TRBV5-6; j_call: TRBJ1-6; clone_size: -; d_call: -; cdr3_nt: TGTGCCAGCAGTGCGGGGGCAGGAGATAATTCACCCCTCCACTTT; cdr3_aa: CASSAGAGDNSPLHF
v_call: TRBV12-3/TRBV12-4; j_call: TRBJ2-3; clone_size: -; d_call: -; cdr3_nt: TGTGCCAGCAGTTTAGTAATGTCAGGGACTGAATTTATCACAGATACGCAGTATTTT; cdr3_aa: CASSLVMSGTEFITDTQYF
v_call: TRBV10-3; j_call: TRBJ2-1; clone_size: -; d_call: -; cdr3_nt: TGTGCCATCAGTGAGGGGTGGCTAGCCCACAATGAGCAGTTCTTC; cdr3_aa: CAISEGWLAHNEQFF
v_call: TRBV27; j_call: TRBJ1-1; clone_size: few; d_call: -; cdr3_nt: TGTGCCAGCAGTTTAATGAGTGGCCCCACAGAAGCTTTCTTT; cdr3_aa: CASSLMSGPTEAFF
v_call: TRBV7-3; j_call: TRBJ1-1; clone_size: -; d_call: -; cdr3_nt: TGTGCCAGCAGCCCAACGGACAGGAACACTGAAGCTTTCTTT; cdr3_aa: CASSPTDRNTEAFF
v_call: TRBV7-9; j_call: TRBJ1-4; clone_size: -; d_call: -; cdr3_nt: TGTGCCAGCAGCTTTTTTTCCGGCTGGAGTGAAAAACTGTTTTTT; cdr3_aa: CASSFFSGWSEKLFF
v_call: TRBV28; j_call: TRBJ1-1; clone_size: -; d_call: -; cdr3_nt: TGTGCCAGCAGTTGGGTTGGGTACACTGAAGCTTTCTTT; cdr3_aa: CASSWVGYTEAFF
v_call: TRBV7-4; j_call: TRBJ2-7; clone_size: -; d_call: -; cdr3_nt: TGTGCCAGCAATTGGTCCACCTACGAGCATTACTTC; cdr3_aa: CASNWSTYEHYF
v_call: TRBV20-1; j_call: TRBJ2-5; clone_size: -; d_call: -; cdr3_nt: TGCAGTGCTAGAGCCGGCAGCCAAGAGACCCAGTACTTC; cdr3_aa: CSARAGSQETQYF
v_call: TRBV9; j_call: TRBJ2-1; clone_size: -; d_call: TRBD2; cdr3_nt: TGTGCCAGCAGCGTAGCGCCAGCGGGGGGTCTATACAATGAGCAGTTCTTC; cdr3_aa: CASSVAPAGGLYNEQFF
v_call: TRBV12-3/TRBV12-4; j_call: TRBJ2-1; clone_size: once; d_call: TRBD2; cdr3_nt: TGTGCCAGCAGACAAACTAGCGGTACCTACAATGAGCCGTTCTTC; cdr3_aa: CASRQTSGTYNEPFF
v_call: TRBV19; j_call: TRBJ2-7; clone_size: -; d_call: -; cdr3_nt: TGTGCCAGTAGAAGTGGGCAGGGGCCCTACGAGCAGTACTTC; cdr3_aa: CASRSGQGPYEQYF
v_call: TRBV2; j_call: TRBJ2-7; clone_size: -; d_call: -; cdr3_nt: TGTGCCAGCAGTGAGGACGGACAGAGCTCCTACGAGCAGTACTTC; cdr3_aa: CASSEDGQSSYEQYF
v_call: TRBV7-2; j_call: TRBJ2-1; clone_size: few; d_call: TRBD2; cdr3_nt: TGTGCCAGCAGCTTGATAGCGGGAGGCCCTTTCTTC; cdr3_aa: CASSLIAGGPFF
v_call: TRBV28; j_call: TRBJ1-1; clone_size: -; d_call: -; cdr3_nt: TGTGCCAGCAGTTGGCCGGGGGCGTCTGAAGCTTTCTTT; cdr3_aa: CASSWPGASEAFF
v_call: TRBV5-1; j_call: TRBJ2-1; clone_size: -; d_call: -; cdr3_nt: TGCGCCAGCAGCAATGACATCAGAACACACAATGAGCAGTTCTTC; cdr3_aa: CASSNDIRTHNEQFF
v_call: TRBV4-1; j_call: TRBJ2-1; clone_size: few; d_call: -; cdr3_nt: TGCGCCAGCAGCCTCTTTGGGGAGGACTACAATGAGCAGTTCTTC; cdr3_aa: CASSLFGEDYNEQFF
v_call: TRBV27; j_call: TRBJ1-1; clone_size: -; d_call: TRBD1; cdr3_nt: TGTGCCAGCAGTAAGACAGGGTTCACTGAAGCTTTCTTT; cdr3_aa: CASSKTGFTEAFF
v_call: TRBV7-2; j_call: TRBJ1-2; clone_size: many; d_call: TRBD1; cdr3_nt: TGTGCCAGCAGCTTTCGGGACAGTAACTATGGCTACACCTTC; cdr3_aa: CASSFRDSNYGYTF
v_call: TRBV7-8; j_call: TRBJ2-7; clone_size: -; d_call: TRBD1; cdr3_nt: TGTGCCAGCAGCTTAGTCGGGACAGGGAACGACGAGCAGTACTTC; cdr3_aa: CASSLVGTGNDEQYF
v_call: TRBV15; j_call: TRBJ2-7; clone_size: -; d_call: TRBD1; cdr3_nt: TGTGCCACCAGCAGATTTGGACAGGGTGGAGACGAGCAGTACTTC; cdr3_aa: CATSRFGQGGDEQYF
v_call: TRBV7-2; j_call: TRBJ1-3; clone_size: few; d_call: -; cdr3_nt: TGTGCCAGCAGCTTAGACAGTTCGGGGGGAGGAAACACCATATATTTT; cdr3_aa: CASSLDSSGGGNTIYF
v_call: TRBV5-5; j_call: TRBJ2-2; clone_size: few; d_call: -; cdr3_nt: TGTGCCAGCAGCTTGTTCGCGCGGCCGAACACCGGGGAGCTGTTTTTT; cdr3_aa: CASSLFARPNTGELFF